Below, one T cell receptor beta chain is given with its context. The antigen remains unidentified. 60 Vbeta and 13 Jbeta primers were used in PCR. Only in-frame clones appear in the TCRdb table, and some are missing; sequencing was by immunoSEQ multiplex PCR. The repertoire table contains about 210,000 clones. These data belong to a study of cytomegalovirus exposure and HLA in healthy donors. Across the whole study: Earlier, fewer than 140 million unique TCR beta sequences were recovered from some 200 million T cells by an analysis. Study-wide findings and caveats: In most subjects, TCR beta sequences reportedly gave accurate predictions of HLA-A and HLA-B alleles. Analysis was performed later, and it showed HLA-associated TCR beta chains to be more clonally expanded than equally common others.

Unrecorded immune exposure was likely among donors, who were nominally healthy when sampled. Sequencing was done on a sample of PBMCs. The TCR sequence derives from a woman in her twenties or thirties in good health and CMV-seropositive.

This CDR3 reads CASSPGAGGDEKLFF. CDR3 nucleotide sequence: TGTGCCAGCTCACCAGGTGCCGGAGGGGATGAAAAACTGTTTTTT. V usage is TRBV18 and J usage is TRBJ1-4; tentatively, D is TRBD1 (5 bases). The CDR3 has 15 amino acids. Germline lookup yields CDR1 KGHSH and CDR2 LQKENI. The ends were cut back, 2 bases at V and 6 bases at J, with 13 bases in the middle.